The rows below give T cell receptor beta chains drawn from one sample of a study of blood T cells in healthy people across ages. TCRdb re-called the 5' RACE reads with MiXCR, one entry per CDR3 protein. The sample lists 730,000 or so distinct CDR3 sequences, roughly two fifths occurring once. Sequences were obtained from blood. The receptors were gathered from a woman between 55 and 75 years old in good health. Both conserved end residues are part of each CDR3. D genes are given only for firm matches.

j_gene: TRBJ2-3; v_gene: TRBV5-1; d_gene: TRBD2; CDR3aa: CASSPRVTSGRASSTDTQYF
j_gene: TRBJ2-7; v_gene: TRBV27; d_gene: .; CDR3aa: CASIDRSSSYEQYF
j_gene: TRBJ1-1; v_gene: TRBV20-1; d_gene: .; CDR3aa: CSARGLTIEAFF
j_gene: TRBJ2-2; v_gene: TRBV9; d_gene: .; CDR3aa: CASSVGGAGELFF
j_gene: TRBJ2-7; v_gene: TRBV20-1; d_gene: TRBD2; CDR3aa: CSATRMLAASYEQYF
j_gene: TRBJ1-6; v_gene: TRBV27; d_gene: .; CDR3aa: CGSSLGWDTFRNSPLHF
j_gene: TRBJ1-1; v_gene: TRBV29-1; d_gene: .; CDR3aa: CSASGDTEAFF
j_gene: TRBJ2-1; v_gene: TRBV29-1; d_gene: .; CDR3aa: CSVENAAVHNEQFF
j_gene: TRBJ2-3; v_gene: TRBV7-8; d_gene: TRBD2; CDR3aa: CASSSRTSGDTQYF
j_gene: TRBJ1-4; v_gene: TRBV20-1; d_gene: TRBD1; CDR3aa: CSASNPKTGGIGEKLFF
j_gene: TRBJ2-2; v_gene: TRBV27; d_gene: .; CDR3aa: CASSSINTGELFF
j_gene: TRBJ2-1; v_gene: TRBV5-1; d_gene: TRBD2; CDR3aa: CASSLARAGGDNEQFF
j_gene: TRBJ1-2; v_gene: TRBV16; d_gene: TRBD1; CDR3aa: CASSQLGQTNYGYTF
j_gene: TRBJ2-7; v_gene: TRBV20-1; d_gene: TRBD1; CDR3aa: CSASSTGTGGEQYF
j_gene: TRBJ2-7; v_gene: TRBV28; d_gene: TRBD2; CDR3aa: CASNPLAGISYEQYF
j_gene: TRBJ2-4; v_gene: TRBV6-5; d_gene: .; CDR3aa: CASSYENIQYF
j_gene: TRBJ2-1; v_gene: TRBV7-2; d_gene: .; CDR3aa: CASSFVGGAYGRNEQFF
j_gene: TRBJ2-5; v_gene: TRBV12-3/TRBV12-4; d_gene: TRBD2; CDR3aa: CASSQTSGLQETQYF
j_gene: TRBJ1-5; v_gene: TRBV6-5; d_gene: .; CDR3aa: CASSRGGGSPWPQHF
j_gene: TRBJ1-2; v_gene: TRBV4-1; d_gene: .; CDR3aa: CASSQDSETYYGYTF
j_gene: .; v_gene: TRBV2; d_gene: TRBD1; CDR3aa: CASTPRTGGNYEQYF
j_gene: TRBJ1-5; v_gene: TRBV27; d_gene: .; CDR3aa: CASSLKAQLSNQPQHF
j_gene: TRBJ2-1; v_gene: TRBV21-1; d_gene: .; CDR3aa: CASSKGTSGRHEQFF
j_gene: TRBJ2-2; v_gene: TRBV7-6; d_gene: TRBD2; CDR3aa: CASSSSGGHRELFF
j_gene: TRBJ1-2; v_gene: TRBV10-3; d_gene: .; CDR3aa: CAISDGRDYGYTF
j_gene: TRBJ2-5; v_gene: TRBV20-1; d_gene: .; CDR3aa: CSATQETQYF
j_gene: TRBJ1-5; v_gene: TRBV10-3; d_gene: .; CDR3aa: CAMSDQGSQPQHF
j_gene: TRBJ1-5; v_gene: TRBV4-2; d_gene: .; CDR3aa: CASSQEGGGLFQPQHF
j_gene: .; v_gene: TRBV6-5; d_gene: TRBD2; CDR3aa: CAINGGDFGHEQYF
j_gene: TRBJ2-3; v_gene: TRBV4-2; d_gene: .; CDR3aa: CACSQDWGVASPTATQYF
j_gene: TRBJ1-1; v_gene: TRBV28; d_gene: .; CDR3aa: CASSFSTAMNTEAFF
j_gene: TRBJ2-3; v_gene: TRBV7-7; d_gene: TRBD2; CDR3aa: CASSPDSGGALTDTQYF
j_gene: TRBJ2-5; v_gene: TRBV20-1; d_gene: .; CDR3aa: CSARESHRDRGTQYF